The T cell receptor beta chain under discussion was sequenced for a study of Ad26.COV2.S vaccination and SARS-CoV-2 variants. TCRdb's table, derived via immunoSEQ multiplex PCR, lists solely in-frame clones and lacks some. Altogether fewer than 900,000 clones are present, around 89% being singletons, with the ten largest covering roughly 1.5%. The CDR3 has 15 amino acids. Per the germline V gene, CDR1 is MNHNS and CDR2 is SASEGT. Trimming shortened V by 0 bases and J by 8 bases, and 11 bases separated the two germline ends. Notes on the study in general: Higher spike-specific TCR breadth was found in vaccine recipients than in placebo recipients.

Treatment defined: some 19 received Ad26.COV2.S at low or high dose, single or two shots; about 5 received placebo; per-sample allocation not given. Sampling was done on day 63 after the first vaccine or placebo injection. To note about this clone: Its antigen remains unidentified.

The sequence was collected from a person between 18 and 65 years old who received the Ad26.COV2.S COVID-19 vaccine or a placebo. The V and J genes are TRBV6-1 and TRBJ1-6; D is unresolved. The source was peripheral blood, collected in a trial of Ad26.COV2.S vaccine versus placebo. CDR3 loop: CASSEAPGYHSPLHF. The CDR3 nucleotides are TGTGCCAGCAGTGAAGCGCCGGGCTACCATTCACCCCTCCACTTT.